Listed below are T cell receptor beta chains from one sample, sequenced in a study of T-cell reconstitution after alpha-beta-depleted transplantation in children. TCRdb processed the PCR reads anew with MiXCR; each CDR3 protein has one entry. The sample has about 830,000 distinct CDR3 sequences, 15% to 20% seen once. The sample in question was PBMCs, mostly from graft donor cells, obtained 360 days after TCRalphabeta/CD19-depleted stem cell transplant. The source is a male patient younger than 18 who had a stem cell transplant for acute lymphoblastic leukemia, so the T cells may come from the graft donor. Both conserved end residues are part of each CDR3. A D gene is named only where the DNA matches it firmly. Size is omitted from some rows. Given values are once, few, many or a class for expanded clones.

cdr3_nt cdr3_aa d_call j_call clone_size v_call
TGTGCCAGCAGTACTGGATCCCGGGACAGGGGGCATACTGAAGCTTTCTTT CASSTGSRDRGHTEAFF TRBD1 TRBJ1-1 - TRBV12-3/TRBV12-4
TGTGCCACCAGTGATTTGGGGCGGAGCGGGAGGCCAAATGAGCAGTTCTTC CATSDLGRSGRPNEQFF TRBD2 TRBJ2-1 few TRBV24-1
TGCGCCAGCAGCCCTCGGACAGAAAAATACACAGATACGCAGTATTTT CASSPRTEKYTDTQYF - TRBJ2-3 - TRBV4-1
TGTGCCAGCTCACCATCCGCGGGACTCCTCTACGAGCAGTACTTC CASSPSAGLLYEQYF - TRBJ2-7 few TRBV18
TGTGCCAGCAGTTACTCCGACAGGAGAACCACCGGCTCTGGAAACACCATATATTTT CASSYSDRRTTGSGNTIYF - TRBJ1-3 - TRBV6-5
TGTGCCAGCAGCTTGACAGCTTCCCCTCAGCCCCAGCATTTT CASSLTASPQPQHF - TRBJ1-5 few TRBV7-9
TGTGCCAGCAGCCCCATCGAAGAGCAGTACTTC CASSPIEEQYF - TRBJ2-7 many TRBV7-9
TGCAGTGCCCCTCCCGGACAGGGGGATTACAATGAGCAGTTCTTC CSAPPGQGDYNEQFF TRBD1 TRBJ2-1 - TRBV20-1
TGTGCCAGCAGGGGACGGGTCGGCACCGGGGAGCTGTTTTTT CASRGRVGTGELFF - TRBJ2-2 few TRBV12-3/TRBV12-4
TGTGCCAGCAGCTTATATAGCGGGAGTTACAATGAGCAGTTCTTC CASSLYSGSYNEQFF TRBD2 TRBJ2-1 few TRBV7-7
TGTGCCAGCAGCTTAGCGGGAGGGGTAATGGGGACCCAGTACTTC CASSLAGGVMGTQYF TRBD2 TRBJ2-5 - TRBV7-2
TGCAGCGTTGTTCCAGGGTCGACAGCTTTCTTT CSVVPGSTAFF - TRBJ1-1 few TRBV29-1
TGTGCCAGCAGCGTAGGAGACGTCAGGGACTACGAGCAGTACTTC CASSVGDVRDYEQYF - TRBJ2-7 - TRBV9
TGTGCCAGCTCACCACGCAGCGGGAGGGCTAACACCGGGGAGCTGTTTTTT CASSPRSGRANTGELFF TRBD2 TRBJ2-2 - TRBV18
TGCGCCAGCAGCCAAGATCCTTCAGGGGGCCTCCAAGAGACCCAGTACTTC CASSQDPSGGLQETQYF TRBD1 TRBJ2-5 - TRBV4-1
TGTGCCAGCAGACCGGGGAGCTCTGGAAACACCATATATTTT CASRPGSSGNTIYF - TRBJ1-3 - TRBV12-3/TRBV12-4
TGTGCTAGTGGTTTCTCCGGACTAGCGGGGTTTAGCTCCTACAATGAGCAGTTCTTC CASGFSGLAGFSSYNEQFF TRBD2 TRBJ2-1 - TRBV12-5